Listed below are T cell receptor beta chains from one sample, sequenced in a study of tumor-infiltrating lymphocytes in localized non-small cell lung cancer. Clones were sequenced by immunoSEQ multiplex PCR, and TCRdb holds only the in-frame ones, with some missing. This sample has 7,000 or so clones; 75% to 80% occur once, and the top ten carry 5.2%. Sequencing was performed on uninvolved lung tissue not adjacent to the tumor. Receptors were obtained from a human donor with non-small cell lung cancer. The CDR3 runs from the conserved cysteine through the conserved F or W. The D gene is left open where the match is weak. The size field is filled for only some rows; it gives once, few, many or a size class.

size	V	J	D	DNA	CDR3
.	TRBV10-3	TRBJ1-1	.	TGTGCCATCAGTCCGGGACGGGGGAACACTGAAGCTTTCTTT	CAISPGRGNTEAFF
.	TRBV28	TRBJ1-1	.	TGTGCCAGCAGTCCGCTGACTCGGAAAAACACTGAAGCTTTCTTT	CASSPLTRKNTEAFF
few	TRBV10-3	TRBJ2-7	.	TGTGCCATCAGTGAGTCGAGAGGGGTCAGGGAAGAGCAGTACTTC	CAISESRGVREEQYF
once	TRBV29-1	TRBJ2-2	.	TGCAGCGTTGAACTGCGGACACCCACCGGGGAGCTGTTTTTT	CSVELRTPTGELFF
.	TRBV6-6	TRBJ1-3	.	TGTGCCAGCAGTTACACGGTCACGGGGCGCGGAAACACCATATATTTT	CASSYTVTGRGNTIYF
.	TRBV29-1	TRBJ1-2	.	TGCAGCGTTGAAGTCTCGGGTAACTATGGCTACACCTTC	CSVEVSGNYGYTF
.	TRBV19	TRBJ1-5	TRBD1	TGTGCCAGTCAGGGGGGGCTTCAGCCCCAGCATTTT	CASQGGLQPQHF
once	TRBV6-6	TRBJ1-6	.	TGTGCCAGCAGTTACCGACAGTATAATTCACCCCTCCACTTT	CASSYRQYNSPLHF
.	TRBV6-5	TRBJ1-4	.	TGTGCCAGCAGGAGGACAGCCCATAATGAAAAACTGTTTTTT	CASRRTAHNEKLFF
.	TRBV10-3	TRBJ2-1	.	TGTGCCACCAACTCCGAGCTAGGACTCGATGAGCAGTTCTTC	CATNSELGLDEQFF
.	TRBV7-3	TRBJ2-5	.	TGTGCCAGCAGTAGCGGGACAGGGAAGGAGACCCAGTACTTC	CASSSGTGKETQYF
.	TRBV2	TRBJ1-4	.	TGTGCCACCGGGCAGGTCAATGAAAAACTGTTTTTT	CATGQVNEKLFF
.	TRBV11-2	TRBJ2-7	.	TGTGCCAGCAGCTTAGATCTCGTGAACGAGCAGTACTTC	CASSLDLVNEQYF
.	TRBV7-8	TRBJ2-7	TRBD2	TGTGCCAGCAGTTCCGGGACTAGGTACGACGAGCAGTACTTC	CASSSGTRYDEQYF
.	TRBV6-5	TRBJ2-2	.	TGTGCCAGCAGTTACTCCGGGGGAGCGAACACCGGGGAGCTGTTTTTT	CASSYSGGANTGELFF
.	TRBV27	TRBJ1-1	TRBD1	TGTGCCAGCAGTGCTCAGGGGGCAGGGGCTGAAGCTTTCTTT	CASSAQGAGAEAFF
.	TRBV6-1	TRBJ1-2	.	TGTGCCAGCATCCGAAGCGGGAGGAACTATGGCTACACCTTC	CASIRSGRNYGYTF
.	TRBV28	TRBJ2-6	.	TGTGCCAGCAATCCAACAGGGAACTCTGGGGCCAACGTCCTGACTTTC	CASNPTGNSGANVLTF
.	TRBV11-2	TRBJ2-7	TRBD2	TGTGCCAGCAGCTTAGATCGGGATCCCTGGACTAGCGGTTCCTACGAGCAGTACTTC	CASSLDRDPWTSGSYEQYF
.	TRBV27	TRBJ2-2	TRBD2	TGTGCCAGCAGTCCCTTGACCATAGCGGGAGGTTACACCGGGGAGCTGTTTTTT	CASSPLTIAGGYTGELFF
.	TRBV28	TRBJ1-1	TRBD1	TGTGCCAGCAGTTTCCGACAGGGTCCCTTGTACACTGAAGCTTTCTTT	CASSFRQGPLYTEAFF
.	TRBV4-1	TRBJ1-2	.	TGCGCCAGCAGCCAAGTCCCGGGCTCGGTCTATGGCTACACCTTC	CASSQVPGSVYGYTF
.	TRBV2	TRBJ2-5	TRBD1	TGTGCCAGCAGTGTACTGGGACAGGGGTCCGAGACCCAGTACTTC	CASSVLGQGSETQYF
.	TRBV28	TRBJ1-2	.	TGTGCCAGCAGTTTGGGGGGGAGCGGGACCCGGGGTGGCTACACCTTC	CASSLGGSGTRGGYTF
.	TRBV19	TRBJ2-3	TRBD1	TGTGCCAGTAGTACGGGACAGGGGGAAGATACGCAGTATTTT	CASSTGQGEDTQYF
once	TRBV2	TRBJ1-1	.	TGTGCCAGCAGGGAAAACACTGAAGCTTTCTTT	CASRENTEAFF
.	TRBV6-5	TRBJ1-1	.	TGTGCCAGCAGTTACTCGACGGGGACTGAAGCTTTCTTT	CASSYSTGTEAFF
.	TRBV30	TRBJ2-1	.	TGTGCCTGGAGCTTCGGCCAGGGTGGCAACAATGAGCAGTTCTTC	CAWSFGQGGNNEQFF
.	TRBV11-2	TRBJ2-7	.	TGTGCCAGCAGCTTAGATCGAGGGCCCGAGCAGTACTTC	CASSLDRGPEQYF
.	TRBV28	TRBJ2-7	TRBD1	TGTGCCAGCAGTTGGGACAGGGATAGCTACGAGCAGTACTTC	CASSWDRDSYEQYF
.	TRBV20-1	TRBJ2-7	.	TGCAGTGCTAGCGGGAGTCGCGAGCAGTACTTC	CSASGSREQYF
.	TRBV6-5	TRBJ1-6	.	TGTGCCAGCCGCCGGGACGGTTTTTCACCCCTCCACTTT	CASRRDGFSPLHF
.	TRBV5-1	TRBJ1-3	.	TGCGCCAGCAGCTTGTCCCCCGGCGCTAGCTCTGGAAACACCATATATTTT	CASSLSPGASSGNTIYF
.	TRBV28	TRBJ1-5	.	TGTGCCAGCAGACCTCCCGTCAGGGGAGATCAGCCCCAGCATTTT	CASRPPVRGDQPQHF
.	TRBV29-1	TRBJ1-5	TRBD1	TGCAGCGGTGGACAGGGAGGCAATCAGCCCCAGCATTTT	CSGGQGGNQPQHF
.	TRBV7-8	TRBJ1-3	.	TGTGCCAGCAGCTCACGGGGGCGGGGAAACACCATATATTTT	CASSSRGRGNTIYF
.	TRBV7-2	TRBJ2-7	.	TGTGCCAGCAGCTTCCAGGTTGGGTATTCGTACGAGCAGTACTTC	CASSFQVGYSYEQYF
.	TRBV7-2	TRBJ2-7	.	TGTGCCAGCAGCTTCTACAGGACCTACGAGCAGTACTTC	CASSFYRTYEQYF
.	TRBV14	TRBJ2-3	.	TGTGCCAGCAGCCAAGATCGGAGCGCAGATACGCAGTATTTT	CASSQDRSADTQYF
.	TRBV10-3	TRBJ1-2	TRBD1	TGTGCCATCAGAGACGCGGGACAGGGGGTTTATGGCTACACCTTC	CAIRDAGQGVYGYTF
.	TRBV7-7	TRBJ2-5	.	TGTGCTAGCACCCCGGTTCCTGGGCAAGAGACCCAGTACTTC	CASTPVPGQETQYF
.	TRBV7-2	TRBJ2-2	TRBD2	TGTGCCAGCAGGGATTTTAGCGGGAGGGCCGAGGGGGAGCTGTTTTTT	CASRDFSGRAEGELFF
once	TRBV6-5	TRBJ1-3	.	TGTGCCAGCAATGGGGTCGAAAACACCATATATTTT	CASNGVENTIYF
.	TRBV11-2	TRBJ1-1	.	TGTGCCAGCAGCTTAGACCCGGGACAGAACACTGAAGCTTTCTTT	CASSLDPGQNTEAFF
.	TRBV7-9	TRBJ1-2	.	TGTGCCAGCAGCTTAGGAGGACTCTATGGCTACACCTTC	CASSLGGLYGYTF
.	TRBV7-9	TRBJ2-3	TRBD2	TGTGCCAGCAGCTTACCTAGCGGTCCTACAGATACGCAGTATTTT	CASSLPSGPTDTQYF